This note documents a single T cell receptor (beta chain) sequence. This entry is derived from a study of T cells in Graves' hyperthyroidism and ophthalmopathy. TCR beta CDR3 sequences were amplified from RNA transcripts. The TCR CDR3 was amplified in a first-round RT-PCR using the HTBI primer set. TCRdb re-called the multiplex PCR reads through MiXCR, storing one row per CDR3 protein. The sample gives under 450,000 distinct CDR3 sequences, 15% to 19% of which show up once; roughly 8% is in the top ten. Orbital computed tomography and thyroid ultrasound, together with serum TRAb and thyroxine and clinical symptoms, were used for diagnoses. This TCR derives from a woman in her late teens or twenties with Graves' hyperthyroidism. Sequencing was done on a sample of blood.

CDR3 bases: TGTGCCAGCAGCTTAGGAGGACTCTCAGAGACCCAGTACTTC. It encodes CASSLGGLSETQYF. The chain carries TRBV11-3 and TRBJ2-5; D perhaps matches TRBD2 (5 bases). This CDR3 has 14 amino acids. Trimming left V 1 base short and J 4 bases short, with 10 bases between. CDR1 and CDR2 (germline): SGHNT, YENEEA.